These 14 T cell receptor beta chains were sequenced from one sample in a study of cytotoxic CD8 clonotypes in ibrutinib-treated CLL (dated by TCRdb to the early 2020s). The library came from the immunoSEQ multiplex PCR assay. Here the immuneACCESS table is served through TCRdb, limited to in-frame sequences with V and J called. Missing clones are a known gap in these copies; in checked studies unresolved V genes cover under half, and the rest lacks a known reason. The sample records roughly 220,000 clones, around 75% of which are singletons. The biggest ten clones account for 5.5% to 7% of the sample. This specimen's time point label, interpreted: approximately 11 months on ibrutinib. The sample was PBMCs, taken after 12 months of ibrutinib treatment. These receptors all come from a human donor with chronic lymphocytic leukemia.

The chain couples TRBV29-1 to TRBJ2-7; TRBD1 matches at 10 bases. The CDR3 spans 13 residues. V lost 5 bases and J lost 6; bases outside the gene matches: 7. Germline lookup yields CDR1 SQVTM and CDR2 ANQGSEA. The CDR3: CSVLRQGAIEQYF. DNA for the CDR3: TGCAGCGTTTTAAGACAGGGGGCGATCGAGCAGTACTTC.

This chain joins TRBV18 and TRBJ1-2, with TRBD1 as a possible D gene (6 bases). The germline V gene encodes CDR1 KGHSH and CDR2 LQKENI. CDR3 length equals 12 residues. Trimming shortened V by 6 bases and J by 4 bases, and 9 bases separated the two germline ends. The CDR3, as DNA: TGTGCCAGCTCCGAGGGGGGCTATGGCTACACCTTC. Protein: CASSEGGYGYTF.

This clone has a handful of counts. This chain links TRBV4-1 with TRBJ2-1; D might be TRBD2 (5 bases). V was trimmed by 0 bases and J by 9 bases, leaving 9 bases between them. The germline gives CDR1 MGHRA, CDR2 YSYEKL. The CDR3 is 13 residues long. CDR3 region: CASSQDRGIEQFF. The CDR3 DNA reads as TGCGCCAGCAGCCAAGATCGGGGAATTGAGCAGTTCTTC.

The chain carries TRBV13 and TRBJ1-1; D remains unclear. V lost 2 bases and J lost 1, with 2 bases in between. Germline CDR1 PRHDT, CDR2 FYEKMQ (reference sequence). There are 12 residues in the CDR3. This CDR3 is CASSLTNTEAFF. CDR3 nucleotides: TGTGCCAGCAGCTTAACGAACACTGAAGCTTTCTTT.

The chain links TRBV5-1 to TRBJ2-3; TRBD1 might be the D (6 bases). Germline-derived CDR1 and CDR2 are SGHRS and YFSETQ. The CDR3 is 15 residues long. V lost 5 bases and J lost 4, with 17 bases in between. The chain's CDR3 is CASRRDTRTADTQYF. The CDR3 DNA is TGCGCCAGCAGACGGGACACGAGGACGGCAGATACGCAGTATTTT.

V gene TRBV7-2 combines with J gene TRBJ2-2; 12 bases line up with TRBD2. CDR3 length equals 18 residues. Germline V CDR1 and CDR2: SGHTA, FQGNSA. V shed 4 bases and J 0 bases; nucleotides not matched to a gene: 6. CDR3 loop: CASSSPTSGSSNTGELFF. CDR3 nucleotides: TGTGCCAGCAGCTCGCCGACTAGCGGGAGTTCGAACACCGGGGAGCTGTTTTTT.

The genes are TRBV27 and TRBJ2-5; D is unresolved. V dropped 5 bases and J dropped 2 bases, with 12 bases sitting between them. The CDR3 loop spans 14 amino acids. Germline CDR1 and CDR2: MNHEY and SMNVEV (reference sequence). CDR3 residues: CASSGIAAQETQYF. The CDR3 nucleotides are TGTGCCAGCAGTGGGATTGCGGCACAAGAGACCCAGTACTTC.

The rearrangement joins TRBV9 to TRBJ2-2; 13 bases agree with TRBD2. After removal of 2 bases from V and 0 bases from J, the junction contained 4 bases not matched to a gene. This CDR3 is built from 18 residues. Germline V lookup: CDR1 SGDLS, CDR2 YYNGEE. In DNA form, the CDR3 reads TGTGCCAGCAGCGTGGGACTAGCGGGGAACGCGAACACCGGGGAGCTGTTTTTT. Its translation is CASSVGLAGNANTGELFF.

The rearrangement links TRBV5-6 to TRBJ1-1, with D maybe TRBD1 (5 bases). The CDR3 runs 16 residues. V was pared by 5 bases and J by 3 bases, with 20 bases between. Germline CDR1 SGHDT, CDR2 YYEEEE. CDR3 residues: CASSKIRFQGDTEAFF. In DNA form, the CDR3 reads TGTGCCAGCAGTAAAATCCGGTTTCAAGGGGACACTGAAGCTTTCTTT.

The chain recombines TRBV4-1 with TRBJ2-7, with no clear D. V was clipped by 0 bases and J by 7 bases, with 19 bases between them. CDR3 length: 16 amino acids. Germline CDR1 reads MGHRA; CDR2 reads YSYEKL. CDR3 DNA: TGCGCCAGCAGCCAAGACGAGGCAGGCCCCTTGTGGGAGCAGTACTTC. Translated: CASSQDEAGPLWEQYF.

This chain uses TRBV29-1 with TRBJ1-1; D call uncertain. Between the trimmed V and J ends, which lost 5 bases and 7 bases, there was a span of 8 bases. The length of the CDR3 is 10 residues. Germline-derived CDR1 and CDR2 are SQVTM and ANQGSEA. The chain's CDR3 is CSVIQVEAFF. CDR3 sequence (DNA): TGCAGCGTTATCCAGGTTGAAGCTTTCTTT.

J is TRBJ2-7 and V is TRBV6-5, with 9 bases that match TRBD1. Germline CDR1 MNHEY, CDR2 SVGAGI. The CDR3 totals 16 residues. Trimming cost V 2 bases and J 5 bases; bases outside gene matches: 10. CDR3 sequence reads: CASSYRNPGQGNEQYF. Written as DNA, the CDR3 is TGTGCCAGCAGTTACCGGAACCCGGGACAGGGTAACGAGCAGTACTTC.

This clone was picked up one time. This chain links TRBV12-5 with TRBJ1-1; 7 bases map to TRBD1. Germline V lookup: CDR1 LGHNT, CDR2 FRNRAP. J lost 1 base, V lost 6 bases, and 14 bases had no gene match. This CDR3 contains 17 residues. CDR3 residues: CASGCDGTAPKNTEAFF. CDR3 nucleotide sequence: TGTGCTAGTGGCTGCGATGGGACAGCCCCTAAGAACACTGAAGCTTTCTTT.

V usage is TRBV2 and J usage is TRBJ2-7; D call uncertain. CDR1 SNHLY and CDR2 FYNNEI come from the germline V gene. This CDR3 has 10 amino acids. Trimming took 6 bases from V and 4 from J, leaving 4 bases between them. CDR3 coding DNA: TGTGCCAGCAGCTTATACGAGCAGTACTTC. This codes for CASSLYEQYF.